This T cell receptor beta chain is from a study of molecular identifiers for immune sequencing clone quantification. The authors sorted naive CD8 T cells as CD8+CD4-CCR7+CD45RA+. Study outcomes and limitations: Whereas clones above 20 RNA copies held under 1% of naive-cell molecules, they held over 97% of effector molecules. In cases of identical TCR molecules sharing a barcode, highly expanded clone sizes could be underestimated.

Concerning this clonotype: Its matching antigen is unknown.

A single record per CDR3 protein comes from TCRdb applying MiXCR to the PCR reads. The sample lists about 97,000 distinct CDR3 sequences, 30% to 35% occurring once. The sample was naive CD8+ T cells from blood, with Jurkat cell RNA spiked in. This sample's subset: FACS-sorted CD8+CD4-CCR7+CD45RA+ naive T cells. The sequence was collected from a human donor in good health. Some libraries in this study had Jurkat cell RNA spiked in.

CDR3 protein: CASSVRRTVGTYNEQFF. CDR3 nucleotides: TGTGCCAGTAGTGTTCGTCGGACAGTTGGTACCTACAATGAGCAGTTCTTC. The gene calls are TRBV19 and TRBJ2-1; maybe TRBD1 (6 bases). CDR1 and CDR2 (germline): LNHDA, SQIVND (reference sequence). CDR3 length: 17 amino acids. V lost 5 bases, J lost 2 bases, and 19 bases lay in between.